Below are 12 T cell receptor beta chains sequenced from a single sample in a study of cytomegalovirus exposure and HLA in healthy donors. It was with 60 Vbeta and 13 Jbeta primers that the PCR ran. Profiling relied on immunoSEQ multiplex PCR, and the TCRdb table lists in-frame clones only, not all of them. The sample has more than 200,000 clones, approximately 80% seen once. Sequencing was performed on PBMCs. These receptors were taken from a man in his forties in good health and CMV-seronegative.

This chain links TRBV6-5 with TRBJ2-7; D is undetermined. The V gene lost 2 bases and the J gene lost 3 bases, with 5 bases spanning the gap. The germline V gene has CDR1 MNHEY and CDR2 SVGAGI. The CDR3 loop spans 12 amino acids. The CDR3 sequence: CASSYGHYEQYF. The CDR3 nucleotides read TGTGCCAGCAGTTACGGGCACTACGAGCAGTACTTC.

This clone was detected only a few times. The chain carries TRBV7-3 and TRBJ2-1; D unclear. Trimming removed 1 base from V and 9 bases from J, with 16 bases in between. The CDR3 contains 15 residues. Germline loops: CDR1 SGHTA, CDR2 FQGTGA. In nucleotides, the CDR3 is TGTGCCAGCAGCTTAAATCCTAGTTTTCCTAGTGAGCAGTTCTTC. Translated: CASSLNPSFPSEQFF.

The gene calls are TRBV4-3 and TRBJ1-1; D is uncertain. CDR1 is LGHNA and CDR2 is YSLEER in the germline V gene. Trimming stripped 7 bases from V and 0 bases from J, with 24 bases between. This CDR3 comprises 18 residues. The CDR3 region is CASTPLTQTSPMNTEAFF. The CDR3, as DNA: TGCGCCAGCACCCCCCTAACCCAGACTAGTCCCATGAACACTGAAGCTTTCTTT.

J is TRBJ2-5 and V is TRBV18; D is ambiguous. Germline CDR1 is KGHSH and CDR2 is LQKENI. The CDR3 loop spans 14 amino acids. V was clipped by 3 bases and J by 1 base, with 9 bases between them. The CDR3: CASSPADFQETQYF. DNA for the CDR3: TGTGCCAGCTCACCTGCGGATTTCCAAGAGACCCAGTACTTC.

The chain has TRBV18 and TRBJ1-5; 10 positions match TRBD1. The germline V gene has CDR1 KGHSH and CDR2 LQKENI. V shed 8 bases, J shed 6 bases, and the junction held 4 bases outside the gene matches. The CDR3 is 13 residues long. The CDR3 DNA reads as TGTGCCAGCGCGGGACAGGGGAGTCAGCCCCAGCATTTT. Translation gives CASAGQGSQPQHF.

The rearrangement uses TRBV5-1 and TRBJ1-1; D remains ambiguous. This CDR3 is built from 16 residues. Trimming removed 4 bases from V and 1 base from J, with 17 bases in between. Germline CDR1 reads SGHRS; CDR2 reads YFSETQ. This CDR3 is CASSLDGGVQNTEAFF. The CDR3 DNA sequence: TGCGCCAGCAGCCTGGACGGCGGGGTACAGAACACTGAAGCTTTCTTT.

This clone was observed a handful of times. The V call is TRBV9, the J call TRBJ2-7, with 11 bases fitting TRBD2. The CDR3 loop spans 14 amino acids. Losses at the gene ends were 5 bases for V and 4 bases for J; bases not matched to a gene: 5. CDR1 is SGDLS, CDR2 YYNGEE, per germline. The DNA for the CDR3 is TGTGCCAGCAGTGTGACTAGCGGGACTTACGAGCAGTACTTC. Protein sequence: CASSVTSGTYEQYF. The entire variable domain, with the rest obtained from reference TRBV9 and TRBJ2-7, is as follows: DSGVTQTPKHLITATGQRVTLRCSPRSGDLSVYWYQQSLDQGLQFLIQYYNGEERAKGNILERFSAQQFPDLHSELNLSSLELGDSALYFCASSVTSGTYEQYFGPGTRLTVT.

V and J are TRBV7-9 and TRBJ2-3; 7 positions match TRBD2. The CDR3 sequence is 14 residues long. CDR1 is SEHNR and CDR2 is FQNEAQ in the germline V gene (reference sequence). The J segment lost 10 bases and the V segment lost 3 bases, leaving 10 bases of the junction unmatched. DNA for the CDR3: TGTGCCAGCAGCTTTGGCGGGGGATCCGAATCGCAGTATTTT. Its protein product is CASSFGGGSESQYF.

The J gene is TRBJ1-5, the V gene TRBV30; no firm D call. The CDR3 is 13 amino acids. Per germline, CDR1 GTSNPN and CDR2 SVGIG (reference sequence). V dropped 1 base and J dropped 5 bases, with 9 bases sitting between them. DNA for the CDR3: TGTGCCTGGAGTGCACGGGTCGATCAGCCCCAGCATTTT. It yields the protein CAWSARVDQPQHF.

The chain couples TRBV19 to TRBJ1-1, with 7 positions matching TRBD1. The CDR3 consists of 13 residues. With V trimmed by 4 bases and J by 5 bases, 4 bases remained unmatched. Per germline, CDR1 LNHDA and CDR2 SQIVND (reference sequence). The CDR3: CASSTTGDTEAFF. CDR3 in DNA: TGTGCCAGTAGTACAACAGGGGATACTGAAGCTTTCTTT.

The genes are TRBV5-4 and TRBJ1-2; 8 bases are a match to TRBD1. The length of the CDR3 is 17 residues. The V and J ends lost 4 bases and 4 bases, in that order; junction bases with no gene match: 15. Germline lookup yields CDR1 SGHNT and CDR2 YYREEE (reference sequence). The DNA of the CDR3 is TGTGCCAGCAGCCCTAATCCGACAGGGGCCAATTCCTATGGCTACACCTTC. Its protein product is CASSPNPTGANSYGYTF.

This clone was found once. This chain uses TRBV6-6 with TRBJ2-3; D is perhaps TRBD2 (5 bases). CDR1 is MNHNY and CDR2 is SVGAGI in the germline V gene (reference sequence). Trimming stripped 1 base from V and 6 bases from J, with 11 bases between. This CDR3 contains 14 residues. CDR3 sequence: CASSYLASKDTQYF. CDR3 DNA sequence: TGTGCCAGCAGTTACTTGGCTAGCAAGGATACGCAGTATTTT.